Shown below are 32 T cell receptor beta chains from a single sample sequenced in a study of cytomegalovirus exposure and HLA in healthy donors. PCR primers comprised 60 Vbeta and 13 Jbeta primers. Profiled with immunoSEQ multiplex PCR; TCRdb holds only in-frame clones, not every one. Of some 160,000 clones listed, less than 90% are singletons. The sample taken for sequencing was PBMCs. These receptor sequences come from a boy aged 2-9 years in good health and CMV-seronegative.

The CDR3 region is CASSLRGTRNEQFF. The CDR3 DNA sequence: TGCGCCAGCAGCTTAAGGGGAACCCGGAATGAGCAGTTCTTC. The V call is TRBV5-1, the J call TRBJ2-1; tentative D call: TRBD1 (5 bases). CDR3 length equals 14 residues. Germline CDR1 reads SGHRS; CDR2 reads YFSETQ. The germline V and J ends were trimmed by 2 bases and 7 bases, with 13 bases remaining between them.

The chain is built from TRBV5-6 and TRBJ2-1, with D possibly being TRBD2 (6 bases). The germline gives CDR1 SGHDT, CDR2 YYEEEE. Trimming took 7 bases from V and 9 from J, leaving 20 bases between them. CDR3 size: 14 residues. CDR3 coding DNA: TGTGCCAGCCAAAATGGCGGGGAGAGGGGTGAGCAGTTCTTC. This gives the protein CASQNGGERGEQFF. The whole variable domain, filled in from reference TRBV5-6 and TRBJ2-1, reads DAGVTQSPTHLIKTRGQQVTLRCSPKSGHDTVSWYQQALGQGPQFIFQYYEEEERQRGNFPDRFSGHQFPNYSSELNVNALLLGDSALYLCASQNGGERGEQFFGPGTRLTVL.

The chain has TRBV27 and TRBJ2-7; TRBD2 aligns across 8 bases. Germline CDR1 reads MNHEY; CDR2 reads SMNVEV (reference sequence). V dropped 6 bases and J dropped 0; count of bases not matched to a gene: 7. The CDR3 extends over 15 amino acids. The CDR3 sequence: CASRWISGNSYEQYF. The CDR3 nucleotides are TGTGCCAGCAGATGGATTAGCGGGAACTCCTACGAGCAGTACTTC.

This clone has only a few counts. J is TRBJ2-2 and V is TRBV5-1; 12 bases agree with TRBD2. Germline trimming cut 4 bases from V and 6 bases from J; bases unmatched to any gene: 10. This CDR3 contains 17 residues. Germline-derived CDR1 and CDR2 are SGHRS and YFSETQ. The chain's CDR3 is CASSTGLAGFFPGELFF. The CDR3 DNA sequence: TGCGCCAGCAGCACGGGACTAGCGGGTTTTTTCCCCGGGGAGCTGTTTTTT.

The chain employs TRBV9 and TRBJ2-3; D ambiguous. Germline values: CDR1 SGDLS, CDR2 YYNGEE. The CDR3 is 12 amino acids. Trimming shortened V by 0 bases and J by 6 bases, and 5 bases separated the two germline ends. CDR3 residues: CASSVEPDTQYF. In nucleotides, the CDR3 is TGTGCCAGCAGCGTAGAGCCGGATACGCAGTATTTT.

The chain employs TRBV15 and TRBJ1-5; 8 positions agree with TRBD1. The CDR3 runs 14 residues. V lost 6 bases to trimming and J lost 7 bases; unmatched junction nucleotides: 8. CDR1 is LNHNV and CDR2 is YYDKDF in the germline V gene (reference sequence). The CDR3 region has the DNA TGTGCCACCAGTCCGGACAGGGCCGACCAGCCCCAGCATTTT. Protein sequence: CATSPDRADQPQHF.

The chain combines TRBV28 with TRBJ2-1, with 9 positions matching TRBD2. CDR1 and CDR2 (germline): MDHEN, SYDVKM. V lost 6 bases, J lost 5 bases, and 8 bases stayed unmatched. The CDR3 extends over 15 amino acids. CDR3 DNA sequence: TGTGCCAGCAGACCAGCGGGAGGTAGTAACAATGAGCAGTTCTTC. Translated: CASRPAGGSNNEQFF.

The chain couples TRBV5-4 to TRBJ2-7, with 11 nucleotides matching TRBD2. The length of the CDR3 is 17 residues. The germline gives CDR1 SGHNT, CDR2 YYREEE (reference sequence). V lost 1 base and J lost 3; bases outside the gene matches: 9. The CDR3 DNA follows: TGTGCCAGCAGCTTGTCACTAGCGGGAGCTGTGGGCTACGAGCAGTACTTC. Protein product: CASSLSLAGAVGYEQYF.

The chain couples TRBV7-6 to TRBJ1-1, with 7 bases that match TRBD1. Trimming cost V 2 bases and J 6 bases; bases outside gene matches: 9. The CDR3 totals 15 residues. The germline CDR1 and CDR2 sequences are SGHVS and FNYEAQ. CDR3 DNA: TGTGCCAGCAGCTTAACCAGGGGGGCCGACGCTGAAGCTTTCTTT. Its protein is CASSLTRGADAEAFF.

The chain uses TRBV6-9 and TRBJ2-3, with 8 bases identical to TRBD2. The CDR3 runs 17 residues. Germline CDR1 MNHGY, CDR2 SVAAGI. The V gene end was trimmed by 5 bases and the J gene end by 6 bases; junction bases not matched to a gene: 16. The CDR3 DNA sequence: TGTGCCAGCAGTAAAGTCCGTAGGCGGGGGGCCACGGATACGCAGTATTTT. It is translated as CASSKVRRRGATDTQYF.

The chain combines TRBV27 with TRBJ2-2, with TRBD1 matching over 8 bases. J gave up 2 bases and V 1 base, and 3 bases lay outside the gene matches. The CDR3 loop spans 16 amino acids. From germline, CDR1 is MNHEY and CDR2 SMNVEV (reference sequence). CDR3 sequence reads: CASSLLDRANTGELFF. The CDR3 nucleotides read TGTGCCAGCAGTTTATTGGACAGGGCCAACACCGGGGAGCTGTTTTTT.

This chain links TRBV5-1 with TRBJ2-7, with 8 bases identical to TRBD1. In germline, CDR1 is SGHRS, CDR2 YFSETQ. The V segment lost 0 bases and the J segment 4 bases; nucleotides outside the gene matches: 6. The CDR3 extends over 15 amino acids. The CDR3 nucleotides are TGCGCCAGCAGCTTGGGGCAGGGGGCAATATACGAGCAGTACTTC. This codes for CASSLGQGAIYEQYF.

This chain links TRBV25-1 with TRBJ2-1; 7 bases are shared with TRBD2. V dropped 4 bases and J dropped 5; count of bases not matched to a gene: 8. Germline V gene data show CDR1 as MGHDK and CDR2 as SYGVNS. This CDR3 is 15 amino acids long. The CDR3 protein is CASSGTRSLHNEQFF. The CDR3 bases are TGTGCCAGCAGTGGGACTAGGTCCCTACACAATGAGCAGTTCTTC.

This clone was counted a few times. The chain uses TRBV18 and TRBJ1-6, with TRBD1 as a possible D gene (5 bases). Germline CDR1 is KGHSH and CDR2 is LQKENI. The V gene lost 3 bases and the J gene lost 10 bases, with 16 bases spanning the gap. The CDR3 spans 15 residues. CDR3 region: CASSPVAREESPLHF. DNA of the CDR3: TGTGCCAGCTCACCTGTAGCCAGGGAAGAATCACCCCTCCACTTT.

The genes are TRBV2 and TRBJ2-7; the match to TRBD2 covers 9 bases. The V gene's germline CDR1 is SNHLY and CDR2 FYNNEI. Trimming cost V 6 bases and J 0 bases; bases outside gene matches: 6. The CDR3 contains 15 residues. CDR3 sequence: CASRAGGPLSYEQYF. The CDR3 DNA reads TGTGCCAGCAGGGCGGGGGGGCCCCTCTCCTACGAGCAGTACTTC.

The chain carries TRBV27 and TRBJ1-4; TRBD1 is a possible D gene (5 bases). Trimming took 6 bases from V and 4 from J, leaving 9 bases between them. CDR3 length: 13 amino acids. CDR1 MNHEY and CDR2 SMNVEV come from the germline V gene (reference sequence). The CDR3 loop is CASRDSYNEKLFF. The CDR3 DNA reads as TGTGCCAGCAGAGACAGCTATAATGAAAAACTGTTTTTT.

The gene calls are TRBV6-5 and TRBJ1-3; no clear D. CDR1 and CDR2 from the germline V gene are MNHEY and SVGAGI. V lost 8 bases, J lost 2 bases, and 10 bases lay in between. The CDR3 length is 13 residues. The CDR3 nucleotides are TGTGCCAGCGGCAGAGGTCCTGGAAACACCATATATTTT. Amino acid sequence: CASGRGPGNTIYF.

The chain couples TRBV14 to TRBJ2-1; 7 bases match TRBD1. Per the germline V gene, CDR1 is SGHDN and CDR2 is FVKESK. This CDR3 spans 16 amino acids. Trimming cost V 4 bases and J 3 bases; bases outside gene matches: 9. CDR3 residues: CASSPSTGSDYNEQFF. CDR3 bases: TGTGCCAGCAGCCCGTCGACAGGGTCAGACTACAATGAGCAGTTCTTC.

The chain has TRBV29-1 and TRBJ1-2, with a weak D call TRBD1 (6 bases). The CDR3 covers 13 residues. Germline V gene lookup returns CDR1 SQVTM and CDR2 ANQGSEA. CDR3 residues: CSVPVDSSYGYTF. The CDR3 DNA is TGCAGTGTGCCTGTGGACAGTTCCTATGGCTACACCTTC. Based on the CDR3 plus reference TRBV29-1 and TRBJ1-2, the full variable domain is SAVISQKPSRDICQRGTSLTIQCQVDSQVTMMFWYRQQPGQSLTLIATANQGSEATYESGFVIDKFPISRPNLTFSTLTVSNMSPEDSSIYLCSVPVDSSYGYTFGSGTRLTVV.

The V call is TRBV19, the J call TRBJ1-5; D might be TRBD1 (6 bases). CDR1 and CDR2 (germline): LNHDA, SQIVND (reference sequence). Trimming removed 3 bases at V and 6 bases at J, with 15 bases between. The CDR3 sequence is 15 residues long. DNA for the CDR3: TGTGCCAGTAGTATGCCCCAACAGGGCGGTCAGCCCCAGCATTTT. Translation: CASSMPQQGGQPQHF.

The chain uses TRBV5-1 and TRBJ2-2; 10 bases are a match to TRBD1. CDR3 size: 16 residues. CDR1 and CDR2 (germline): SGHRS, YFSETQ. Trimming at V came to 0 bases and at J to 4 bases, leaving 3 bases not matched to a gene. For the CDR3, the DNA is TGCGCCAGCAGCTTGGCCGGGACAGGGGTCACCGGGGAGCTGTTTTTT. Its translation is CASSLAGTGVTGELFF.

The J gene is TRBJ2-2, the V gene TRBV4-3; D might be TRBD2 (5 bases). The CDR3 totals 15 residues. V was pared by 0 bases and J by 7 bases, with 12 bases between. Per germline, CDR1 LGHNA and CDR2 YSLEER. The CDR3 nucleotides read TGCGCCAGCAGCCAAGACGAGGGTGGGGTCGGGGAGCTGTTTTTT. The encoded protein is CASSQDEGGVGELFF.

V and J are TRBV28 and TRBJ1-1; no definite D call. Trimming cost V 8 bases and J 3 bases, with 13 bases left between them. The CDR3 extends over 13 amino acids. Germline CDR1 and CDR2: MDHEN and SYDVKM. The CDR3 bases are TGTGCCAGCCTTATATTCGGGGACACTGAAGCTTTCTTT. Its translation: CASLIFGDTEAFF. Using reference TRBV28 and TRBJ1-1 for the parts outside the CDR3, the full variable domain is DVKVTQSSRYLVKRTGEKVFLECVQDMDHENMFWYRQDPGLGLRLIYFSYDVKMKEKGDIPEGYSVSREKKERFSLILESASTNQTSMYLCASLIFGDTEAFFGQGTRLTVV.

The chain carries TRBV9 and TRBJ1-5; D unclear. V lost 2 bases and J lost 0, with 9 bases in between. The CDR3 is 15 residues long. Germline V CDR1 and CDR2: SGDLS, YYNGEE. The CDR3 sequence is CASSVGGDSNQPQHF. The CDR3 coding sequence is TGTGCCAGCAGCGTGGGAGGAGATAGCAATCAGCCCCAGCATTTT.

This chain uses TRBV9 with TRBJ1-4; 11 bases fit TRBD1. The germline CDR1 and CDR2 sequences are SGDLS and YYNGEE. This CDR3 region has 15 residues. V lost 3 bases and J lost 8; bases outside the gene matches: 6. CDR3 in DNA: TGTGCCAGCAGCGACGGGACAGGGGGACGGGAAAAACTGTTTTTT. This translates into CASSDGTGGREKLFF.

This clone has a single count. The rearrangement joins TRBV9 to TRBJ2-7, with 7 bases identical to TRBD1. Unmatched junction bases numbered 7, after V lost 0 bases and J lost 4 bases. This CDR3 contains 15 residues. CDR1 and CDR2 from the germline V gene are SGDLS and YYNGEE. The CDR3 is CASSVGGTAEYEQYF. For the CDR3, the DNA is TGTGCCAGCAGCGTAGGTGGGACAGCCGAGTACGAGCAGTACTTC.

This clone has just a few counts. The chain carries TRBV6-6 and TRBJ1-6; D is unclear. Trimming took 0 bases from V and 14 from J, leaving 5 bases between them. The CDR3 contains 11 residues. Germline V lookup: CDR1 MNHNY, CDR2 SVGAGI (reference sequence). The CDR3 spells CASSYSSTLHF. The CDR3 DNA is TGTGCCAGCAGTTACTCGTCTACCCTCCACTTT.

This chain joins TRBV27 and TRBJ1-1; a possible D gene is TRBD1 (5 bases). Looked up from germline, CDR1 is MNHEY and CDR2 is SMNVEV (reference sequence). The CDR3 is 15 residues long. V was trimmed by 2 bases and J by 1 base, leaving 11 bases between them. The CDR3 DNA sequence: TGTGCCAGCAGTTTAGTGGGGGAGGGGAACACTGAAGCTTTCTTT. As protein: CASSLVGEGNTEAFF.

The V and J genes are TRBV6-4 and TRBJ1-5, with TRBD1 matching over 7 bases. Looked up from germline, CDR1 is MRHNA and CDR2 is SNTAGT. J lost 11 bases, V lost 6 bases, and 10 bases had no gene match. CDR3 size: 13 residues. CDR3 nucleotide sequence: TGTGCCAGCAGCGCGACAGGGCTCGAGGCCCAGCATTTT. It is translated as CASSATGLEAQHF.

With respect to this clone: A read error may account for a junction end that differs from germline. CDR3 in amino acids: CASSVQGGNAEAFF. CDR3 DNA: TGTGCCAGTAGTGTACAGGGGGGGAACGCTGAAGCTTTCTTT. This chain uses TRBV19 with TRBJ1-1, with 8 bases matching TRBD1. The CDR3 contains 14 residues. Looked up from germline, CDR1 is LNHDA and CDR2 is SQIVND (reference sequence). The variable domain in full, with the rest retrieved from reference TRBV19 and TRBJ1-1, is DGGITQSPKYLFRKEGQNVTLSCEQNLNHDAMYWYRQDPGQGLRLIYYSQIVNDFQKGDIAEGYSVSREKKESFPLTVTSAQKNPTAFYLCASSVQGGNAEAFFGQGTRLTVV.

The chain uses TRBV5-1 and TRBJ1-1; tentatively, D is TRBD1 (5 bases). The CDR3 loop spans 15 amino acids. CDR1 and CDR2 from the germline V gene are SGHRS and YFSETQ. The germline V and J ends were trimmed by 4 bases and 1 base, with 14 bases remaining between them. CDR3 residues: CASSPGDGKNTEAFF. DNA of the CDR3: TGCGCCAGCAGCCCGGGGGACGGTAAGAACACTGAAGCTTTCTTT.

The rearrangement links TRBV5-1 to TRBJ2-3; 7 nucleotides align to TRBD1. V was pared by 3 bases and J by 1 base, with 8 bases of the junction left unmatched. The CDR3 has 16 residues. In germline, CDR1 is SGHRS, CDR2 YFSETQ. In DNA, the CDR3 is TGCGCCAGCAGCTACAAATGGGACAGTGGCACAGATACGCAGTATTTT. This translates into CASSYKWDSGTDTQYF.